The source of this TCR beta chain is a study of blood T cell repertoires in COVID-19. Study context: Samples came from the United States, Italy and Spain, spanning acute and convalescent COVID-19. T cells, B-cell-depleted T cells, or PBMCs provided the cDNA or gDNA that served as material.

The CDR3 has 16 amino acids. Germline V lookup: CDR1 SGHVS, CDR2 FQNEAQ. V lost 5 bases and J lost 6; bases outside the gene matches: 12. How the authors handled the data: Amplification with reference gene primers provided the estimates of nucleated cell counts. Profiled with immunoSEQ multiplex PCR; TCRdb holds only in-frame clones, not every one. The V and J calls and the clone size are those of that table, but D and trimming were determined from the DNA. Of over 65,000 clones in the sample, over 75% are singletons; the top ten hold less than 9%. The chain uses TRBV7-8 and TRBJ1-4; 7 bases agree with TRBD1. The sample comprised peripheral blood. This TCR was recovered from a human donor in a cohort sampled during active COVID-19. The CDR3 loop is CASSQGLQGGYEKLFF. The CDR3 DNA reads TGTGCCAGCAGCCAAGGGTTGCAGGGGGGATATGAAAAACTGTTTTTT.